The next 23 T cell receptor beta chains were all read from a single sample in a study of T cells in Graves' hyperthyroidism and ophthalmopathy. Amplified TCR beta CDR3 regions derived from RNA transcripts. The HTBI set primed first-round TCR CDR3 RT-PCR. In TCRdb, the multiplex PCR reads were re-called with MiXCR into one record per CDR3 protein. The table records more than 500,000 distinct CDR3 sequences, around 15% of them present only once. Sequencing was carried out using blood. Every receptor here comes from a young woman with Graves' hyperthyroidism.

This clonotype came up many times. The rearrangement links TRBV30 to TRBJ1-2; a weak D match, TRBD1 (5 bases). Trimming left V 2 bases short and J 8 bases short, with 21 bases between. The CDR3 consists of 15 residues. Germline CDR1 is GTSNPN and CDR2 is SVGIG (reference sequence). The CDR3 region has the DNA TGTGCCTGGAGTCAAAAATCGACAGAATCCAAAGGCTACACCTTC. It specifies CAWSQKSTESKGYTF.

The chain links TRBV20-1 to TRBJ2-4; tentative D call: TRBD1 (6 bases). Germline V CDR1 and CDR2: DFQATT, SNEGSKA (reference sequence). There are 14 residues in the CDR3. V shed 5 bases and J shed 0 bases, with 11 bases lying between them. The CDR3 protein is CSAFRGQAKNIQYF. Written as DNA, the CDR3 is TGCAGTGCTTTCAGGGGCCAAGCCAAAAACATTCAGTACTTC.

This clonotype occurred a few times. V usage is TRBV30 and J usage is TRBJ2-4; 7 bases agree with TRBD2. Germline CDR1 and CDR2: GTSNPN and SVGIG (reference sequence). CDR3 size: 15 residues. The V and J ends lost 0 bases and 7 bases, in that order; junction bases with no gene match: 9. The CDR3 is CAWSVPRGSRNIQYF. The CDR3 DNA follows: TGTGCCTGGAGTGTACCCCGCGGGAGTCGGAACATTCAGTACTTC.

J is TRBJ2-1 and V is TRBV7-8; perhaps TRBD2 as D (5 bases). CDR1 is SGHVS and CDR2 is FQNEAQ in the germline V gene. The CDR3 spans 12 residues. V was clipped by 6 bases and J by 7 bases, with 10 bases between them. As DNA, the CDR3 is TGTGCCAGCAGGGACGTAGCGAATGAGCAGTTCTTC. This translates into CASRDVANEQFF.

This clonotype showed up many times. The gene calls are TRBV7-2 and TRBJ2-5, with 8 bases that match TRBD1. Germline V gene sequence: CDR1 SGHTA, CDR2 FQGNSA. This CDR3 is 14 amino acids long. The J segment lost 4 bases and the V segment lost 3 bases, leaving 4 bases of the junction unmatched. CDR3 DNA sequence: TGTGCCAGCAGCTTCACGACAGGGGCAGAGACCCAGTACTTC. Translation gives CASSFTTGAETQYF.

The chain couples TRBV7-2 to TRBJ2-7; TRBD1 matches at 10 bases. V shed 0 bases, J shed 3 bases, and the junction held 8 bases outside the gene matches. Germline V CDR1 and CDR2: SGHTA, FQGNSA. This CDR3 has 17 amino acids. The CDR3 spells CASSLAGDRGYHYEQYF. Written as DNA, the CDR3 is TGTGCCAGCAGCTTAGCCGGGGACAGGGGCTACCACTACGAGCAGTACTTC.

This clonotype was detected only a few times. This chain connects TRBV3-1 to TRBJ2-1, with D perhaps matching TRBD2 (6 bases). From germline, CDR1 is LGHDT and CDR2 YNNKEL (reference sequence). V dropped 2 bases and J dropped 4 bases, with 15 bases sitting between them. This CDR3 comprises 16 residues. The CDR3 DNA sequence: TGTGCCAGCAGCCAACTGAACGGGAGACAATACAATGAGCAGTTCTTC. This encodes CASSQLNGRQYNEQFF.

This sequence joins TRBV6-1 and TRBJ2-1, with 12 bases fitting TRBD2. Germline V lookup: CDR1 MNHNS, CDR2 SASEGT. The CDR3 has 14 amino acids. J gave up 7 bases and V 6 bases, and 4 bases lay outside the gene matches. CDR3 nucleotides: TGTGCCAGCAGGTCTAGCGGGAGGGGTAATGAGCAGTTCTTC. Its protein is CASRSSGRGNEQFF.

In this sample, this clonotype turned up many times. This chain joins TRBV20-1 and TRBJ2-4; 7 nucleotides agree with TRBD1. This CDR3 contains 14 residues. With V trimmed by 0 bases and J by 7 bases, 6 bases remained unmatched. CDR1 is DFQATT and CDR2 is SNEGSKA in the germline V gene (reference sequence). The CDR3 DNA follows: TGCAGTGCTAGAGATACAGGGGTTGGGAACATTCAGTACTTC. Protein: CSARDTGVGNIQYF.

The table lists this clonotype with many counts. The chain recombines TRBV7-9 with TRBJ2-7; D might be TRBD2 (6 bases). V lost 3 bases to trimming and J lost 4 bases, with 19 bases between them. CDR1 is SEHNR, CDR2 FQNEAQ, per germline (reference sequence). The CDR3 totals 16 residues. Here the CDR3 reads CASSLGSGLQAYEQYF. Here the CDR3 DNA reads TGTGCCAGCAGCTTGGGGTCGGGACTCCAAGCTTACGAGCAGTACTTC.

The chain carries TRBV15 and TRBJ2-1; maybe TRBD2 (6 bases). V was clipped by 5 bases and J by 4 bases, with 15 bases between them. Germline CDR1 reads LNHNV; CDR2 reads YYDKDF (reference sequence). The CDR3 spans 15 residues. The CDR3 is CATSDVGGDYNEQFF. The DNA for the CDR3 is TGTGCCACCAGCGATGTGGGCGGGGATTACAATGAGCAGTTCTTC.

In this sample, this clonotype turned up many times. The chain recombines TRBV3-1 with TRBJ2-7; 10 bases match TRBD1. The CDR3 totals 13 residues. CDR1 and CDR2 (germline): LGHDT, YNNKEL (reference sequence). J lost 6 bases, V lost 7 bases, and 6 bases had no gene match. The CDR3 loop is CASKGTGASEQYF. CDR3 in DNA: TGTGCCAGCAAGGGGACAGGGGCCTCCGAGCAGTACTTC.

This clonotype was detected ten times or more. The V call is TRBV11-3, the J call TRBJ2-3; D is undetermined. Germline V gene data show CDR1 as SGHNT and CDR2 as YENEEA. Trimming left V 5 bases short and J 4 bases short, with 10 bases between. CDR3 length: 13 amino acids. CDR3 region: CASSGTMSDTQYF. CDR3 nucleotides: TGTGCCAGCAGCGGTACCATGTCAGATACGCAGTATTTT.

This clonotype has at least ten counts. CDR3 coding DNA: TGTGCCAGCAGCCAAAGGATGGGAACTGAGCAGTTCTTC. This translates into CASSQRMGTEQFF. The chain has TRBV7-8 and TRBJ2-1; no firm D call. There are 13 residues in the CDR3. Trimming took 5 bases from V and 9 from J, leaving 14 bases between them. Germline CDR1 is SGHVS and CDR2 is FQNEAQ.

J is TRBJ2-7 and V is TRBV6-1; 11 bases agree with TRBD2. The CDR3 loop spans 17 amino acids. J lost 1 base, V lost 5 bases, and 10 bases had no gene match. Germline V gene sequence: CDR1 MNHNS, CDR2 SASEGT. CDR3 region: CASSWGLAGGESYEQYF. The CDR3 coding sequence is TGTGCCAGCAGTTGGGGCCTAGCGGGAGGCGAATCCTACGAGCAGTACTTC.

The rearrangement links TRBV5-1 to TRBJ2-1; the match to TRBD2 covers 10 bases. Germline V gene lookup returns CDR1 SGHRS and CDR2 YFSETQ. Trimming took 0 bases from V and 8 from J; bases not matched to a gene: 8. This CDR3 has 16 residues. For the CDR3, the DNA is TGCGCCAGCAGCTTGGGGGCTAGCGGGAGTATCGATGAGCAGTTCTTC. It codes for CASSLGASGSIDEQFF.

This clonotype was counted ten times or more. V gene TRBV28 combines with J gene TRBJ2-3, with TRBD2 matching over 8 bases. The J segment lost 0 bases and the V segment lost 3 bases, leaving 2 bases of the junction unmatched. In germline, CDR1 is MDHEN, CDR2 SYDVKM. This CDR3 has 15 residues. CDR3 amino acids: CASSLTSASTDTQYF. CDR3 nucleotide sequence: TGTGCCAGCAGTTTGACTAGCGCCAGCACAGATACGCAGTATTTT.

This clonotype has a count of ten or more. The chain couples TRBV7-2 to TRBJ1-2, with D hard to call. There are 12 residues in the CDR3. Germline V lookup: CDR1 SGHTA, CDR2 FQGNSA. V was trimmed by 1 base and J by 8 bases, leaving 8 bases between them. The CDR3 DNA is TGTGCCAGCAGCTTAGATAAGTACGGCTACACCTTC. This gives the protein CASSLDKYGYTF.

The J gene is TRBJ2-6, the V gene TRBV25-1, with 7 bases lining up with TRBD1. The CDR3 contains 16 residues. With 6 bases clipped from V and 0 bases from J, the junction kept 5 bases outside the gene matches. Germline-derived CDR1 and CDR2 are MGHDK and SYGVNS. DNA of the CDR3: TGTGCCAGCAGACGGGACAGAGGCTCTGGGGCCAACGTCCTGACTTTC. Protein product: CASRRDRGSGANVLTF. Full variable domain (missing parts from reference TRBV25-1 and TRBJ2-6): EADIYQTPRYLVIGTGKKITLECSQTMGHDKMYWYQQDPGMELHLIHYSYGVNSTEKGDLSSESTVSRIRTEHFPLTLESARPSHTSQYLCASRRDRGSGANVLTFGAGSRLTVL.

This clonotype was observed many times. This sequence joins TRBV6-1 and TRBJ1-2; D unresolved. V lost 6 bases and J 7 bases, leaving 6 bases between the germline ends. The CDR3 has 10 amino acids. Germline CDR1 and CDR2: MNHNS and SASEGT. CDR3 in amino acids: CASSKGGYTF. The CDR3 region has the DNA TGTGCCAGCAGCAAGGGTGGCTACACCTTC.

This clonotype was detected ten times or more. The chain links TRBV29-1 to TRBJ2-1; D uncertain. With 4 bases removed from V and 6 bases from J, the gap between germline ends came to 10 bases. The CDR3 runs to 12 residues. Looked up from germline, CDR1 is SQVTM and CDR2 is ANQGSEA. This CDR3 is CSVARPGNEQFF. CDR3 bases: TGCAGCGTTGCCCGTCCAGGCAATGAGCAGTTCTTC.

This clonotype appeared many times. The chain carries TRBV30 and TRBJ1-1; 9 bases map to TRBD1. Losses at the gene ends were 6 bases for V and 0 bases for J; bases not matched to a gene: 5. Germline V gene data show CDR1 as GTSNPN and CDR2 as SVGIG (reference sequence). The CDR3 is made up of 14 amino acids. Here the CDR3 DNA reads TGTGCCTGTGAGACAGGGGGAATGAACACTGAAGCTTTCTTT. Translating gives CACETGGMNTEAFF.

This clonotype was seen ten or more times. The chain joins TRBV11-2 to TRBJ2-2; 9 bases line up with TRBD2. Unmatched junction bases numbered 2, after V lost 8 bases and J lost 7 bases. The CDR3 covers 12 residues. Per the germline V gene, CDR1 is SGHAT and CDR2 is FQNNGV. The CDR3 protein is CASSREGGELFF. CDR3 DNA: TGTGCCAGCTCGCGGGAGGGCGGGGAGCTGTTTTTT. Full variable domain (remainder filled in from reference TRBV11-2 and TRBJ2-2): EAGVAQSPRYKIIEKRQSVAFWCNPISGHATLYWYQQILGQGPKLLIQFQNNGVVDDSQLPKDRFSAERLKGVDSTLKIQPAKLEDSAVYLCASSREGGELFFGEGSRLTVL.